Described below is a single TCR beta chain sequence and its context. The record originates from a study of metastatic and nonmetastatic thyroid tumors. Turning to the study itself: Repertoire data that came from the blood and tumor or nodule tissue of malignant and benign thyroid patients were compared.

TCRdb reanalyzed the PCR reads with MiXCR. Of some 10,000 clones listed, around 30% are singletons. Trimming cost V 3 bases and J 6 bases, with 12 bases left between them. The CDR3 has 13 residues. The germline V gene encodes CDR1 SGHAT and CDR2 FQNNGV. Each patient came to thyroid surgery without any prior treatment (of any kind). The chain carries TRBV11-2 and TRBJ2-7; D is unresolved. The TCR comes from a male donor with papillary thyroid cancer or a benign thyroid nodule (not recorded which). Some clones in this sample may be carry-over from other donors' samples. The sequenced sample consisted of adjacent normal tissue. Here the CDR3 DNA reads TGTGCCAGCAGCTTTTCGATCAGGAGCGAGCAGTACTTC. As protein: CASSFSIRSEQYF.